This T cell receptor beta chain was sequenced in a study of OX40 agonist ivuxolimab in advanced cancers. Study background: Ivuxolimab doses were 0.01, 0.1, 0.3, 1.5, 3 or 10 mg/kg every 2 weeks. The mean age was around 56 years, ranging from 23 to 79, with 65% to 90% of participants male.

General study results and limits: At doses 0.1 to 3.0 mg/kg, CD4+ and CD8+ clones expanded. Expanded peripheral T-cell antigen specificity went undetermined.

This clone was detected only once. What it binds is unknown. The assay was immunoSEQ multiplex PCR, and TCRdb's table has in-frame clones only and misses some. Of roughly 56,000 clones listed, about 86% are singletons. This TCR came from an adult with an advanced solid tumor such as melanoma, head and neck, liver or kidney cancer. Source: CD4+ or CD8+ T cells sorted from blood, taken in a trial of the OX40 agonist ivuxolimab.

The CDR3 spells CASSRSGGESSGNTIYF. The CDR3 DNA follows: TGTGCCAGCAGCCGGAGTGGTGGCGAAAGCTCTGGAAACACCATATATTTT. The genes are TRBV5-4 and TRBJ1-3; D not resolved. V was shortened by 4 bases and J by 0 bases, with 17 bases between the two germline ends. Germline values: CDR1 SGHNT, CDR2 YYREEE (reference sequence). The CDR3 has 17 residues.